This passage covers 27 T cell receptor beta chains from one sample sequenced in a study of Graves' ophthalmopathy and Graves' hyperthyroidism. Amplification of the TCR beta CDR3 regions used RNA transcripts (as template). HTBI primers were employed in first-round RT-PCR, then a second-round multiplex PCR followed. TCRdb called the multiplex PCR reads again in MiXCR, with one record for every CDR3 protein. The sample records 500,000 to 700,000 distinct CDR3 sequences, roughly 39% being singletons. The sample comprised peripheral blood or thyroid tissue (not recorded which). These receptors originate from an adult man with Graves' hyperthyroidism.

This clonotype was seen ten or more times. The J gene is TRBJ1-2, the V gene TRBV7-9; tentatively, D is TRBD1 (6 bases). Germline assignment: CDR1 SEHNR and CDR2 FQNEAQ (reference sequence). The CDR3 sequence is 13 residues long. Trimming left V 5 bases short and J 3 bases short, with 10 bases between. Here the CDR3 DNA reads TGTGCCAGCAGCGAGGGACACTACTATGGCTACACCTTC. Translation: CASSEGHYYGYTF.

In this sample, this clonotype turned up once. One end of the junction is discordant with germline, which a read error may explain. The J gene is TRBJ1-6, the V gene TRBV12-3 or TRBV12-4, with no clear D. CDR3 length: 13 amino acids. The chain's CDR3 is CASSLAYNSPFHF. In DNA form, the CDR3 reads TGTGCCAGCAGTCTGGCCTATAATTCACCCTTCCACTTT.

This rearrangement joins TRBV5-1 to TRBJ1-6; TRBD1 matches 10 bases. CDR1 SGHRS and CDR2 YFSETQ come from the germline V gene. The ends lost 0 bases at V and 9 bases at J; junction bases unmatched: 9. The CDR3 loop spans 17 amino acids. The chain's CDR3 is CASSLAGTGVSGSPLHF. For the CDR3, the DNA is TGCGCCAGCAGCTTGGCCGGGACAGGGGTATCAGGTTCACCCCTCCACTTT.

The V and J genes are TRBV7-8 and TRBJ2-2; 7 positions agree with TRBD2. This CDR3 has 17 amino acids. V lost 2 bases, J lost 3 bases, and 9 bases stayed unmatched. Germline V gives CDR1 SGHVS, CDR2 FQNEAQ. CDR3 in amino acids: CASSLTRGGPDTGELFF. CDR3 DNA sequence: TGTGCCAGCAGCTTAACGAGGGGAGGGCCGGACACCGGGGAGCTGTTTTTT.

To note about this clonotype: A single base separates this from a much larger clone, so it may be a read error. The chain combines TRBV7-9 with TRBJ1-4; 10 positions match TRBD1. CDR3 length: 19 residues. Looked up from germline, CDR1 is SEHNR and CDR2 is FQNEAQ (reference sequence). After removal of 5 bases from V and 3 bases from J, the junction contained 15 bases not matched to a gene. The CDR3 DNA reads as TGTGCCAGCAGCCTTACCGCCCTCCACGGACAGGGGGCTAATGAAAAACTGTTTTTT. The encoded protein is CASSLTALHGQGANEKLFF.

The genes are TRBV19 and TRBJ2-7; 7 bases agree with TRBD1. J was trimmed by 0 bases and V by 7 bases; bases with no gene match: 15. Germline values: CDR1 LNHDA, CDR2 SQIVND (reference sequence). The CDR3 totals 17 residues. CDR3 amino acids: CASTHVTGQTTSYEQYF. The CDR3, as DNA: TGTGCCAGTACTCATGTGACGGGACAGACGACCTCCTACGAGCAGTACTTC.

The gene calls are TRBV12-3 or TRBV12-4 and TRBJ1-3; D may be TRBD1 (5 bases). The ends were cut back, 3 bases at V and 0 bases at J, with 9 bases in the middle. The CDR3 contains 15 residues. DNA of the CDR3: TGTGCCAGCAGTTTTGGGGCAGGCTCTGGAAACACCATATATTTT. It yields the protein CASSFGAGSGNTIYF.

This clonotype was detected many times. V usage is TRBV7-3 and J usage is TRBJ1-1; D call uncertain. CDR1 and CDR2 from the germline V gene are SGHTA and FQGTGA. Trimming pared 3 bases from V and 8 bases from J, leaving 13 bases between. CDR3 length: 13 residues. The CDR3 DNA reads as TGTGCCAGCAGCTTCACCGGGGTAGGAGAAGCTTTCTTT. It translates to CASSFTGVGEAFF. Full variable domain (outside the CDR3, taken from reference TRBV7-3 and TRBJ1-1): GAGVSQTPSNKVTEKGKYVELRCDPISGHTALYWYRQSLGQGPEFLIYFQGTGAADDSGLPNDRFFAVRPEGSVSTLKIQRTERGDSAVYLCASSFTGVGEAFFGQGTRLTVV.

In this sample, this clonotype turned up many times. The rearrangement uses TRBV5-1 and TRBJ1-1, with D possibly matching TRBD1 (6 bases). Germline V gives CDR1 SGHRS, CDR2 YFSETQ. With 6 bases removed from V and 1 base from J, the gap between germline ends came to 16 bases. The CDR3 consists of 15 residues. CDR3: CASTGEGVENTEAFF. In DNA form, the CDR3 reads TGCGCCAGCACCGGAGAGGGGGTAGAGAACACTGAAGCTTTCTTT.

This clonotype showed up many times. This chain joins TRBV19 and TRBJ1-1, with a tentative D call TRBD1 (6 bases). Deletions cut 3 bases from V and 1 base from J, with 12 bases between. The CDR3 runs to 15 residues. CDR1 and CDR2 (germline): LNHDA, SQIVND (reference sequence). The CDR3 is CASSIVDRRNTEAFF. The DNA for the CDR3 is TGTGCCAGTAGTATTGTTGACAGGAGGAACACTGAAGCTTTCTTT.

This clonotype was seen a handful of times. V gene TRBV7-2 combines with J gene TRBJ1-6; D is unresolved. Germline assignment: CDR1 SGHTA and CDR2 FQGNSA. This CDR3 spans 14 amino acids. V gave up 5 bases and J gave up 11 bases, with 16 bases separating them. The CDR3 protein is CASSQVVSEAPLHF. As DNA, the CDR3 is TGTGCCAGCAGCCAAGTCGTCAGCGAAGCACCCCTCCACTTT.

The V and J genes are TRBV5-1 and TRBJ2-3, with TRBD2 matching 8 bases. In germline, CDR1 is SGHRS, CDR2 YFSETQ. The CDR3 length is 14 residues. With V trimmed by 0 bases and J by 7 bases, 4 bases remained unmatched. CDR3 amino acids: CASSLAGRGNTQYF. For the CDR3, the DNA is TGCGCCAGCAGCTTGGCCGGGAGGGGGAATACGCAGTATTTT. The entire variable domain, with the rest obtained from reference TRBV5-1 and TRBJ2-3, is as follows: KAGVTQTPRYLIKTRGQQVTLSCSPISGHRSVSWYQQTPGQGLQFLFEYFSETQRNKGNFPGRFSGRQFSNSRSEMNVSTLELGDSALYLCASSLAGRGNTQYFGPGTRLTVL.

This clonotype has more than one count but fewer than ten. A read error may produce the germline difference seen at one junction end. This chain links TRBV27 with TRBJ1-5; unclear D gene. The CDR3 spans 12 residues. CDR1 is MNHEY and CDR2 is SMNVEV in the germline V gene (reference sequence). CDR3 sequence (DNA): TGTGCCAGCTCCAATAGCGATCAGCCCCAGCATTTT. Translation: CASSNSDQPQHF.

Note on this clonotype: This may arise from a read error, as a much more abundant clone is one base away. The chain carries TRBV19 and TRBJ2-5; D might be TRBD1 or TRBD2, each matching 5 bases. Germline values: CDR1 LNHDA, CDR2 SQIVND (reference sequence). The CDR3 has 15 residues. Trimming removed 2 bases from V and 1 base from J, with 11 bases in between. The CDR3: CASSINGGLQETQYF. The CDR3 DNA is TGTGCCAGTAGTATAAATGGGGGTCTCCAAGAGACCCAGTACTTC.

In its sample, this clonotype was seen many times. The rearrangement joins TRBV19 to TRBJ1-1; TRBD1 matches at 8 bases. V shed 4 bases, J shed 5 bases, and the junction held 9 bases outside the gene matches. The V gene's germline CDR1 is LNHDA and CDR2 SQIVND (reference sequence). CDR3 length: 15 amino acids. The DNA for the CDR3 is TGTGCCAGTAGTAGGCAGGGGGCTACAGGTACTGAAGCTTTCTTT. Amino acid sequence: CASSRQGATGTEAFF. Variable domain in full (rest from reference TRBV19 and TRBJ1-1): DGGITQSPKYLFRKEGQNVTLSCEQNLNHDAMYWYRQDPGQGLRLIYYSQIVNDFQKGDIAEGYSVSREKKESFPLTVTSAQKNPTAFYLCASSRQGATGTEAFFGQGTRLTVV.

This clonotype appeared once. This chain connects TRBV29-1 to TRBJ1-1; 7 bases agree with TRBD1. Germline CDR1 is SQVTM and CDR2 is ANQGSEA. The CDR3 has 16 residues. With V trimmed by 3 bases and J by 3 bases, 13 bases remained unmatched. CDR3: CSVETYRQGGDTEAFF. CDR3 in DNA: TGCAGCGTTGAGACCTACCGACAGGGAGGGGACACTGAAGCTTTCTTT.

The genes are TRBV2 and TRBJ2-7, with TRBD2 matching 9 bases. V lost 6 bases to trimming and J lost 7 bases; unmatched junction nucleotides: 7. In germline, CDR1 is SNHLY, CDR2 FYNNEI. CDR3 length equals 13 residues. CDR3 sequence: CASSSGGPMEQYF. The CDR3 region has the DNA TGTGCCAGCAGCAGCGGGGGGCCGATGGAGCAGTACTTC.

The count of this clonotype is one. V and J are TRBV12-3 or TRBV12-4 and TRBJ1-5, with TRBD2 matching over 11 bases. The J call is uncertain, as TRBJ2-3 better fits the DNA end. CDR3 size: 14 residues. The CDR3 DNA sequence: TGTGCCAGCAGTTTTAGCGGGAGGGAAGATACGCAGTATTTT. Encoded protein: CASSFSGREDTQYF.

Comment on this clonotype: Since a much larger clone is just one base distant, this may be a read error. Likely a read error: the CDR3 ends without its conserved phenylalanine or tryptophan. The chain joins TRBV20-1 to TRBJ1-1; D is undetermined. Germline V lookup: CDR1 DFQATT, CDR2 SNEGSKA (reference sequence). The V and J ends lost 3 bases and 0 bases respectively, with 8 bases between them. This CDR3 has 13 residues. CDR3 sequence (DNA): TGCAGTGCTAGGAGAGAAATGAACACTGAAGCTTTCCTT. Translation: CSARREMNTEAFL.

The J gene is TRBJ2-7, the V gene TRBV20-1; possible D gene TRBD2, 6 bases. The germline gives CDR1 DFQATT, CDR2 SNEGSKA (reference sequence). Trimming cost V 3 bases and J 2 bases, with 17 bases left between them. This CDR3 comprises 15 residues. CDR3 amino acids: CSARDPTGDPYEQYF. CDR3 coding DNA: TGCAGTGCTAGGGATCCGACGGGGGACCCCTACGAGCAGTACTTC.

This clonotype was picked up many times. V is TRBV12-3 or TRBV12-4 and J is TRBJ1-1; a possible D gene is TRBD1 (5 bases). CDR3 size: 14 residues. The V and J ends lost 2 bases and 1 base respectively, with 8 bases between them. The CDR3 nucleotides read TGTGCCAGCAGTTTATCAGGGTGGAACACTGAAGCTTTCTTT. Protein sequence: CASSLSGWNTEAFF.

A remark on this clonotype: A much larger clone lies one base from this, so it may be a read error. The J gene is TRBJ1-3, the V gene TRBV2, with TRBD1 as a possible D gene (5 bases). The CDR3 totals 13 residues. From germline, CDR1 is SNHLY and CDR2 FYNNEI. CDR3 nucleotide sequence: TGTGCCAGCAGTGCGGGGGAGGGAAACACCACATATTTT. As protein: CASSAGEGNTTYF.

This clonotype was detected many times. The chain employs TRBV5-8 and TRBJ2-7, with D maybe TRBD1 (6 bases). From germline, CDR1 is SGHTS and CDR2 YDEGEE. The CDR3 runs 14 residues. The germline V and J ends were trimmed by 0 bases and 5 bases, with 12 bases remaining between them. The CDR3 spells CASSLADRFHEQYF. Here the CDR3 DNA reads TGTGCCAGCAGCTTGGCCGACAGGTTCCACGAGCAGTACTTC.

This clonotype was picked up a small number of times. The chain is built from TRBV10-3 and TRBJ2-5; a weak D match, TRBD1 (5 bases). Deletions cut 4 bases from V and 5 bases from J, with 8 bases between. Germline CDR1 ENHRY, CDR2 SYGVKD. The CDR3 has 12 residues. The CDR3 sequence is CAISAGWETQYF. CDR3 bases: TGTGCCATCAGTGCAGGGTGGGAGACCCAGTACTTC.

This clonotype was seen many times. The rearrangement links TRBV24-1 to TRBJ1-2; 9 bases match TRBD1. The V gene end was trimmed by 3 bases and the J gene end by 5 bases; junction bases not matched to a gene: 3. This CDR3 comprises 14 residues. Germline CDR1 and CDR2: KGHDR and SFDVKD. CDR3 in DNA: TGTGCCACCAGTGATATGGACAGGGGATATGGCTACACCTTC. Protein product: CATSDMDRGYGYTF.

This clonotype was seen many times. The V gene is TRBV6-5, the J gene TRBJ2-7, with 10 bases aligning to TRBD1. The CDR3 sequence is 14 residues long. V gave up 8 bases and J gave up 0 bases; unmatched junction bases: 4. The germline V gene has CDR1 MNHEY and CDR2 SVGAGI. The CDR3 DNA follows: TGTGCCAGCCGCCGGGACAGGGGCTCCTACGAGCAGTACTTC. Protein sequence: CASRRDRGSYEQYF.

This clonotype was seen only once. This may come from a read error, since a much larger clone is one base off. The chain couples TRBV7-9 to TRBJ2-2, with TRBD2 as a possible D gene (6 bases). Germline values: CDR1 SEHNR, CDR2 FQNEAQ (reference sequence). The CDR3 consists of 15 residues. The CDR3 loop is CASSAGPENTGELLF. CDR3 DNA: TGTGCCAGCAGCGCGGGACCAGAGAACACCGGGGAGCTGCTTTTT. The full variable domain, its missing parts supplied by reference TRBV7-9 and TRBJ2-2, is DTGVSQNPRHKITKRGQNVTFRCDPISEHNRLYWYRQTLGQGPEFLTYFQNEAQLEKSRLLSDRFSAERPKGSFSTLEIQRTEQGDSAMYLCASSAGPENTGELLFGEGSRLTVL.